This T cell receptor beta chain was documented in a study of cytomegalovirus exposure and HLA in healthy donors. Regarding the study as a whole: Roughly uniform sequencing depth across donors was assumed, possibly incorrectly. In a later analysis, TCR beta V- and J-gene trimming showed a link to a missense DCLRE1C variant. In an earlier analysis, in about 530 donors, most V segments appeared productive either ~87% or ~30% of the time.

Losses at the gene ends were 4 bases for V and 4 bases for J; bases not matched to a gene: 6. Germline V lookup: CDR1 MNHNS, CDR2 SASEGT. The CDR3 runs to 14 residues. A note on this clone: The antigen is not known.

In the PCR, 60 Vbeta and 13 Jbeta primers were used. Authors' methods: Unique TCR beta chains numbered about 79 million in a later analysis, with around 10 million shared. This table comes from immunoSEQ multiplex PCR, and its TCRdb copy is limited to in-frame clones, with some not included. The V and J calls and the clone size are those of that table, but D and trimming were determined from the DNA. The repertoire holds some 170,000 clones, under 85% seen once, with 2.9% in the top ten. This sequence was found in a male donor in good health and CMV-seronegative. This sequence joins TRBV6-1 and TRBJ1-2; 7 bases are a match to TRBD1. Sequencing was carried out using PBMCs. The CDR3 DNA is TGTGCCAGCAGTGGGGGACAGAAGTCCTATGGCTACACCTTC. Its protein product is CASSGGQKSYGYTF.